Described below is a single T cell receptor (beta chain) sequence and its context. Sequencing used immunoSEQ multiplex PCR; TCRdb keeps in-frame clones, though not all of them. The sample lists more than 75,000 clones, approximately 94% seen once, with around 2.5% in the top ten. The data were taken from a study of T cell changes during pregnancy in multiple sclerosis. V lost 4 bases and J lost 1, with 12 bases in between. The CDR3 totals 14 residues. Germline V lookup: CDR1 SGHDT, CDR2 YYEEEE. This material consisted of peripheral blood, taken in the third trimester of pregnancy. This clonotype was obtained from a female donor with multiple sclerosis, enrolled in a pregnancy study. The genes are TRBV5-6 and TRBJ2-7; the D is unclear. This CDR3 is CASSQVSRSYEQYF. CDR3 bases: TGTGCCAGCAGCCAAGTAAGCCGGTCCTACGAGCAGTACTTC. Complete variable domain (other parts from reference TRBV5-6 and TRBJ2-7): DAGVTQSPTHLIKTRGQQVTLRCSPKSGHDTVSWYQQALGQGPQFIFQYYEEEERQRGNFPDRFSGHQFPNYSSELNVNALLLGDSALYLCASSQVSRSYEQYFGPGTRLTVT.